Presented here are 13 T cell receptor beta chains from one specimen sequenced in a study of blood T cell repertoires in COVID-19. TCRdb's table, derived via immunoSEQ multiplex PCR, lists solely in-frame clones and lacks some. This table has 85,000 to 100,000 clones, 90% appearing once. Sequences were obtained from peripheral blood. The source of these receptors is a man between 60 and 75 years old with acute or convalescent COVID-19.

DNA of the CDR3: TGCGCCAGCAGCAGTCTAAGCGGAAGCTCCTACGAGCAGTACTTC. It specifies CASSSLSGSSYEQYF. The rearrangement uses TRBV5-1 and TRBJ2-7; maybe TRBD2 (5 bases). CDR1 is SGHRS and CDR2 is YFSETQ in the germline V gene. CDR3 length: 15 amino acids. The ends were cut back, 4 bases at V and 0 bases at J, with 14 bases in the middle.

This chain uses TRBV2 with TRBJ2-6, with 12 bases that match TRBD1. Germline trimming cut 4 bases from V and 1 base from J; bases unmatched to any gene: 8. CDR3 length: 19 amino acids. CDR1 is SNHLY and CDR2 is FYNNEI in the germline V gene. The DNA for the CDR3 is TGTGCCAGCAGTGTCCCCCGGGACAGGGGGCTGTCTGGGGCCAACGTCCTGACTTTC. This gives the protein CASSVPRDRGLSGANVLTF.

This chain links TRBV3-1 (or the pseudogene TRBV3-2) with TRBJ2-2; D possibly corresponds to TRBD2 (6 bases). Looked up from germline, CDR1 is LGHDT and CDR2 is YNNKEL (reference sequence). The CDR3 loop spans 14 amino acids. Between the trimmed V and J ends, which lost 6 bases and 4 bases, there was a span of 12 bases. For the CDR3, the DNA is TGTGCCAGCAGTCCATGGGGGGTCACCGGGGAGCTGTTTTTT. Protein: CASSPWGVTGELFF.

This chain uses TRBV5-8 with TRBJ1-4, with D possibly being TRBD1 (6 bases). V was shortened by 4 bases and J by 8 bases, with 15 bases between the two germline ends. Per germline, CDR1 SGHTS and CDR2 YDEGEE. The CDR3 is 14 amino acids. CDR3 bases: TGTGCCAGCAGCCCCAGGGGAAGGGGGGAAAAACTGTTTTTT. It codes for CASSPRGRGEKLFF.

This chain links TRBV7-9 with TRBJ1-1; tentative D call: TRBD1 (6 bases). CDR1 and CDR2 from the germline V gene are SEHNR and FQNEAQ (reference sequence). The CDR3 has 15 residues. V shed 2 bases and J shed 6 bases, with 16 bases lying between them. The CDR3 nucleotides are TGTGCCAGCAGCTTAAGCGGCAGGGGAAAGGCTGAAGCTTTCTTT. Protein sequence: CASSLSGRGKAEAFF. Looking up the rest from reference TRBV7-9 and TRBJ1-1 gives the full variable domain: DTGVSQNPRHKITKRGQNVTFRCDPISEHNRLYWYRQTLGQGPEFLTYFQNEAQLEKSRLLSDRFSAERPKGSFSTLEIQRTEQGDSAMYLCASSLSGRGKAEAFFGQGTRLTVV.

The J gene is TRBJ2-7, the V gene TRBV30; D is unresolved. The V end lost 1 base, the J end lost 4 bases, and 5 bases lay between the germline ends. Germline V gives CDR1 GTSNPN, CDR2 SVGIG (reference sequence). This CDR3 region has 11 residues. The CDR3 sequence is CAWSDRYEQYF. As DNA, the CDR3 is TGTGCCTGGAGTGATCGGTACGAGCAGTACTTC.

The chain has TRBV27 and TRBJ2-3; 13 bases line up with TRBD2. Looked up from germline, CDR1 is MNHEY and CDR2 is SMNVEV (reference sequence). The J segment lost 2 bases and the V segment lost 2 bases, leaving 1 base of the junction unmatched. CDR3 size: 16 residues. CDR3 residues: CASSLGLAGATDTQYF. The CDR3 region has the DNA TGTGCCAGCAGTTTAGGACTAGCGGGGGCCACAGATACGCAGTATTTT.

This chain connects TRBV5-4 to TRBJ1-1; perhaps TRBD1 as D (6 bases). Germline V gene sequence: CDR1 SGHNT, CDR2 YYREEE (reference sequence). Trimming pared 6 bases from V and 1 base from J, leaving 10 bases between. The CDR3 length is 13 residues. The CDR3, as DNA: TGTGCCAGCATCGGGACAAAGAACACTGAAGCTTTCTTT. It encodes CASIGTKNTEAFF.

The chain couples TRBV19 to TRBJ1-1, with D possibly TRBD1 on 5 matching bases. The CDR3 has 14 amino acids. Germline CDR1 reads LNHDA; CDR2 reads SQIVND (reference sequence). The V end was cut by 11 bases, the J end by 2 bases, with 18 bases between. This CDR3 reads CASRPGGINTEAFF. Here the CDR3 DNA reads TGTGCCTCCCGACCGGGGGGAATCAACACTGAAGCTTTCTTT.

V usage is TRBV6-6 and J usage is TRBJ2-2; tentative D call: TRBD2 (6 bases). Trimming removed 7 bases from V and 4 bases from J, with 10 bases in between. Per the germline V gene, CDR1 is MNHNY and CDR2 is SVGAGI (reference sequence). The CDR3 consists of 13 residues. CDR3 region: CASKLGGTGELFF. In DNA form, the CDR3 reads TGTGCCAGCAAGTTGGGGGGCACCGGGGAGCTGTTTTTT.

The rearrangement uses TRBV28 and TRBJ2-3; TRBD2 matches 10 bases. Germline CDR1 and CDR2: MDHEN and SYDVKM. The CDR3 totals 16 residues. With V trimmed by 3 bases and J by 4 bases, 7 bases remained unmatched. The CDR3 here is CASSFQRGGGADTQYF. CDR3 coding DNA: TGTGCCAGCAGTTTCCAGCGGGGGGGAGGAGCAGATACGCAGTATTTT. Looking up the rest from reference TRBV28 and TRBJ2-3 gives the full variable domain: DVKVTQSSRYLVKRTGEKVFLECVQDMDHENMFWYRQDPGLGLRLIYFSYDVKMKEKGDIPEGYSVSREKKERFSLILESASTNQTSMYLCASSFQRGGGADTQYFGPGTRLTVL.

This chain joins TRBV5-1 and TRBJ1-1; the D gene is possibly TRBD1 (5 bases). Germline loops: CDR1 SGHRS, CDR2 YFSETQ. This CDR3 region has 14 residues. Trimming removed 1 base from V and 3 bases from J, with 10 bases in between. The CDR3 is CASSLNRIYTEAFF. CDR3 nucleotides: TGCGCCAGCAGCTTGAACAGGATCTACACTGAAGCTTTCTTT.

The chain couples TRBV5-6 to TRBJ2-1; 9 nucleotides agree with TRBD1. The germline V gene encodes CDR1 SGHDT and CDR2 YYEEEE. This CDR3 comprises 16 residues. Trimming cost V 5 bases and J 5 bases; bases outside gene matches: 11. DNA of the CDR3: TGTGCCAGCAGACTAACACCGGGACAGGGACACAATGAGCAGTTCTTC. This encodes CASRLTPGQGHNEQFF.